This passage covers 12 T cell receptor beta chains from one sample sequenced in a study of early T cells in non-severe SARS-CoV-2 infection. TCRdb analysed the 5' RACE reads with MiXCR anew, one entry per CDR3 protein. The profile shows about 76,000 distinct CDR3 sequences, around 11% of them singletons. The sequenced material came from whole blood. These receptors were taken from an adult who was a healthcare worker with PCR-confirmed SARS-CoV-2 infection or an uninfected control (not recorded which).

The table lists this clonotype with many counts. The CDR3 sequence is CASSNSMGRGDGYTF. The CDR3 DNA is TGTGCCAGCTCAAACTCCATGGGCAGGGGAGATGGCTACACCTTC. The rearrangement joins TRBV18 to TRBJ1-2; maybe TRBD1 (6 bases). Trimming removed 5 bases at V and 6 bases at J, with 19 bases between. Germline values: CDR1 KGHSH, CDR2 LQKENI. This CDR3 comprises 15 residues. Variable domain in full (rest from reference TRBV18 and TRBJ1-2): NAGVMQNPRHLVRRRGQEARLRCSPMKGHSHVYWYRQLPEEGLKFMVYLQKENIIDESGMPKERFSAEFPKEGPSILRIQQVVRGDSAAYFCASSNSMGRGDGYTFGSGTRLTVV.

The table lists this clonotype with many counts. The J gene is TRBJ1-1, the V gene TRBV12-3 or TRBV12-4, with D tentatively TRBD1 (5 bases). V lost 7 bases to trimming and J lost 0 bases, with 12 bases between them. CDR3 length: 14 residues. CDR3 region: CASIRDLLNTEAFF. CDR3 in DNA: TGTGCCAGCATAAGGGACCTACTGAACACTGAAGCTTTCTTT.

In its sample, this clonotype was seen many times. The chain links TRBV12-3 or TRBV12-4 to TRBJ2-1; the D is unclear. V lost 0 bases to trimming and J lost 13 bases, with 7 bases between them. The CDR3 spans 11 residues. DNA for the CDR3: TGTGCCAGCAGTTTAGCGAGCTCCCAGTTCTTC. It specifies CASSLASSQFF.

To note about this clonotype: This may arise from a read error, as a much more abundant clone is one base away. The chain employs TRBV7-9 and TRBJ2-2; possibly TRBD2 for D (6 bases). The V gene's germline CDR1 is SEHNR and CDR2 FQNEAQ (reference sequence). The CDR3 has 16 amino acids. The CDR3 DNA reads TGTGCCAGCAGCTTAGAGGGACTCCCGAACACCGGGGAGCTGTTATTT. It codes for CASSLEGLPNTGELLF. Looking up the rest from reference TRBV7-9 and TRBJ2-2 gives the full variable domain: DTGVSQNPRHKITKRGQNVTFRCDPISEHNRLYWYRQTLGQGPEFLTYFQNEAQLEKSRLLSDRFSAERPKGSFSTLEIQRTEQGDSAMYLCASSLEGLPNTGELLFGEGSRLTVL.

The J gene is TRBJ2-7, the V gene TRBV20-1, with TRBD1 identical over 8 bases. Germline lookup yields CDR1 DFQATT and CDR2 SNEGSKA (reference sequence). V was pared by 5 bases and J by 5 bases, with 8 bases of the junction left unmatched. The length of the CDR3 is 13 residues. CDR3 DNA sequence: TGCAGTGCTTTCAGGACAGGGAACAACGAGCAGTACTTC. Protein: CSAFRTGNNEQYF.

This chain uses TRBV27 with TRBJ1-1; no definite D call. Germline lookup yields CDR1 MNHEY and CDR2 SMNVEV (reference sequence). There are 15 residues in the CDR3. Trimming pared 5 bases from V and 1 base from J, leaving 14 bases between. Here the CDR3 DNA reads TGTGCCAGCAGTACTTTTTACAGACCGAACACTGAAGCTTTCTTT. It is translated as CASSTFYRPNTEAFF.

This clonotype came up many times. The chain recombines TRBV20-1 with TRBJ1-1; no firm D call. V was clipped by 0 bases and J by 2 bases, with 16 bases between them. The CDR3 has 16 residues. The germline CDR1 and CDR2 sequences are DFQATT and SNEGSKA (reference sequence). CDR3 sequence: CSARDPSQLTNTEAFF. The CDR3 DNA is TGCAGTGCTAGAGATCCAAGTCAGTTGACAAACACTGAAGCTTTCTTT.

This clonotype was detected ten times or more. The genes are TRBV2 and TRBJ2-1; 11 bases are shared with TRBD2. Germline V lookup: CDR1 SNHLY, CDR2 FYNNEI. V was clipped by 6 bases and J by 7 bases; unmatched bases: 17. The CDR3 extends over 18 amino acids. As DNA, the CDR3 is TGTGCCAGCAGCACCCCGGGAGTAGCGGGGGGGAGGTTAAATGAGCAGTTCTTC. It codes for CASSTPGVAGGRLNEQFF.

V is TRBV6-2 or TRBV6-3 and J is TRBJ1-6, with 8 bases that match TRBD1. This CDR3 is 14 amino acids long. V trimming: 5 bases; J trimming: 10 bases; junction bases outside the gene matches: 7. CDR1 and CDR2 from the germline V gene are MNHEY and SVGEGT. CDR3 nucleotide sequence: TGTGCCAGCAGTCAGAGGACAGGGTCCTCACCCCTCCACTTT. This encodes CASSQRTGSSPLHF.

The table lists this clonotype with a few counts. The rearrangement joins TRBV27 to TRBJ1-2; TRBD1 is a possible D gene (5 bases). The germline V gene encodes CDR1 MNHEY and CDR2 SMNVEV (reference sequence). The V and J ends lost 4 bases and 4 bases respectively, with 10 bases between them. This CDR3 region has 13 residues. DNA for the CDR3: TGTGCCAGCAGTTACCGACAGTCCTATGGCTACACCTTC. This gives the protein CASSYRQSYGYTF.

Ten or more counts support this clonotype. The chain couples TRBV20-1 to TRBJ2-3; 11 bases fit TRBD2. CDR3 length: 19 residues. Losses at the gene ends were 6 bases for V and 2 bases for J; bases not matched to a gene: 19. From germline, CDR1 is DFQATT and CDR2 SNEGSKA (reference sequence). In DNA form, the CDR3 reads TGCAGTGCCCTCCCGGGACTAGCGGACCCTTTCTGGTTCACAGATACGCAGTATTTT. It translates to CSALPGLADPFWFTDTQYF.

This clonotype was seen more than once but under ten times. This chain links TRBV6-1 with TRBJ2-7; perhaps D is TRBD1 or TRBD2 (6 bases each). Trimming stripped 7 bases from V and 3 bases from J, with 19 bases between. The CDR3 contains 15 residues. CDR1 and CDR2 from the germline V gene are MNHNS and SASEGT. CDR3 amino acids: CASTDRGAGVYEQYF. In DNA, the CDR3 is TGTGCCAGCACCGATAGGGGGGCCGGGGTCTACGAGCAGTACTTC.